These 12 T cell receptor beta chains came from one sample sequenced in a study of shared clonotypes between healthy human individuals. The repertoire was sequenced with immunoSEQ multiplex PCR; TCRdb's copy has only in-frame clones and lacks some. The repertoire holds millions of clones, 95% seen once, with 0.13% in the top ten. Source material: naive CD4+ T cells sorted from blood. Subset meaning: CD45RA+ positively selected. These receptors were obtained from a man younger than 30 in good health.

V is TRBV29-1 and J is TRBJ1-5; unclear D gene. Germline assignment: CDR1 SQVTM and CDR2 ANQGSEA. Trimming left V 4 bases short and J 3 bases short, with 10 bases between. The CDR3 contains 13 residues. The CDR3 nucleotides read TGCAGCGTTGTCGACGGTAACAATCAGCCCCAGCATTTT. As protein: CSVVDGNNQPQHF. The entire variable domain, with the rest obtained from reference TRBV29-1 and TRBJ1-5, is as follows: SAVISQKPSRDICQRGTSLTIQCQVDSQVTMMFWYRQQPGQSLTLIATANQGSEATYESGFVIDKFPISRPNLTFSTLTVSNMSPEDSSIYLCSVVDGNNQPQHFGDGTRLSIL.

To note about this clone: Other DNA sequences in this sample translate to the same CDR3. This chain links TRBV18 with TRBJ1-1, with 11 bases aligning to TRBD1. Per germline, CDR1 KGHSH and CDR2 LQKENI. Trimming cost V 0 bases and J 0 bases; bases outside gene matches: 3. The CDR3 runs 17 residues. The CDR3 nucleotides read TGTGCCAGCTCACCACCAGGGACAGGGGGTTTGAACACTGAAGCTTTCTTT. Translated, it gives CASSPPGTGGLNTEAFF.

The gene calls are TRBV11-2 and TRBJ2-7; TRBD2 agrees at 8 bases. This CDR3 contains 14 residues. Germline CDR1 SGHAT, CDR2 FQNNGV. V lost 1 base, J lost 2 bases, and 1 base stayed unmatched. The CDR3 is CASSLVLAAYEQYF. The DNA for the CDR3 is TGTGCCAGCAGCTTAGTACTAGCGGCCTACGAGCAGTACTTC.

The rearrangement links TRBV7-2 to TRBJ2-1; 7 bases agree with TRBD1. V lost 3 bases and J lost 2; bases outside the gene matches: 4. There are 15 residues in the CDR3. Germline V gives CDR1 SGHTA, CDR2 FQGNSA. CDR3 sequence reads: CASSFGTEAYNEQFF. The CDR3 DNA reads TGTGCCAGCAGCTTCGGGACAGAGGCCTACAATGAGCAGTTCTTC.

This sequence joins TRBV6-1 and TRBJ1-5, with TRBD1 matching 9 bases. The ends lost 0 bases at V and 7 bases at J; junction bases unmatched: 10. The CDR3 contains 17 residues. Germline V CDR1 and CDR2: MNHNS, SASEGT. For the CDR3, the DNA is TGTGCCAGCAGTGAAGCTGTACAGGGGGCGATCTGGCAGCCCCAGCATTTT. Its protein product is CASSEAVQGAIWQPQHF.

The count of this clone is one. Since the CDR3 does not end with the conserved phenylalanine or tryptophan, this likely comes from a read error. The chain recombines TRBV9 with TRBJ2-3; D is unresolved. Germline assignment: CDR1 SGDLS and CDR2 YYNGEE. V dropped 0 bases and J dropped 2 bases, with 7 bases sitting between them. The CDR3 covers 14 residues. As DNA, the CDR3 is TGTGCCAGCAGCGTAGACCCCAACACAGATACGCAGTATCTT. This translates into CASSVDPNTDTQYL.

This clone was observed a single time. This rearrangement joins TRBV5-1 to TRBJ2-7; TRBD1 agrees at 7 bases. CDR3 length: 13 residues. Trimming removed 4 bases from V and 3 bases from J; junction bases left unmatched: 4. The germline CDR1 and CDR2 sequences are SGHRS and YFSETQ. The CDR3 region has the DNA TGCGCCAGCAGCGGCGGACAGGACTACGAGCAGTACTTC. As protein: CASSGGQDYEQYF.

A word on this clone: One end of the junction fails to match germline, which may point to a read error. Additional DNA sequences in this sample encode the identical CDR3. The chain combines TRBV4-1 with TRBJ2-1, with a tentative D call TRBD2 (6 bases). This CDR3 has 14 amino acids. CDR1 and CDR2 (germline): MGHRA, YSYEKL. CDR3 bases: TGCGCCAGCAGCCAGATGGAGGGATACAATGAGCAATTCTTC. Amino acids: CASSQMEGYNEQFF.

A few counts support this clone. Additional DNA sequences in this sample encode the identical CDR3. The V call is TRBV6-5, the J call TRBJ2-3, with TRBD1 identical over 8 bases. Germline CDR1 and CDR2: MNHEY and SVGAGI. V dropped 5 bases and J dropped 3; count of bases not matched to a gene: 1. This CDR3 has 13 residues. The DNA of the CDR3 is TGTGCCAGCAGTCGACAGGGGACAGATACGCAGTATTTT. Its protein is CASSRQGTDTQYF.

The gene calls are TRBV30 and TRBJ1-6; TRBD1 agrees at 8 bases. V shed 4 bases and J 10 bases; nucleotides not matched to a gene: 6. The length of the CDR3 is 13 residues. CDR1 is GTSNPN and CDR2 is SVGIG in the germline V gene (reference sequence). The CDR3 nucleotides are TGTGCCTGGATTAAGACAGGGGAGTCACCCCTCCACTTT. This gives the protein CAWIKTGESPLHF. The full variable domain, with the rest looked up from reference TRBV30 and TRBJ1-6, is SQTIHQWPATLVQPVGSPLSLECTVEGTSNPNLYWYRQAAGRGLQLLFYSVGIGQISSEVPQNLSASRPQDRQFILSSKKLLLSDSGFYLCAWIKTGESPLHFGNGTRLTVT.

The chain joins TRBV27 to TRBJ1-2; the D gene is possibly TRBD1 (5 bases). This CDR3 has 18 residues. The V gene lost 6 bases and the J gene lost 0 bases, with 23 bases spanning the gap. The germline gives CDR1 MNHEY, CDR2 SMNVEV (reference sequence). DNA of the CDR3: TGTGCCAGCAGGGCCCTGGGACTGGACACTCTGCCTAACTATGGCTACACCTTC. Translated, it gives CASRALGLDTLPNYGYTF.

V gene TRBV4-1 combines with J gene TRBJ2-3; 7 nucleotides agree with TRBD2. The CDR3 consists of 14 residues. Trimming at V came to 4 bases and at J to 2 bases, leaving 3 bases not matched to a gene. Germline CDR1 MGHRA, CDR2 YSYEKL. The CDR3, as DNA: TGCGCCAGCAGCCCGGGACTACCCACAGATACGCAGTATTTT. It encodes CASSPGLPTDTQYF.